These 12 T cell receptor beta chains share one sample of origin, sequenced in a study of graft-versus-host responses after intestinal transplantation. Clones were read by immunoSEQ multiplex PCR, and TCRdb kept only the in-frame ones, dropping some. The table shows 95,000 to 110,000 clones, with about nine tenths occurring only once. What these receptors recognize is not known. The sequencing used unstimulated CD4+ T cells sorted from spleen or lymph node cells, collected before transplant. The receptors shown here come from a human donor who was the organ donor for an intestinal transplant.

This chain connects TRBV5-1 to TRBJ2-7; TRBD2 agrees at 15 bases. This CDR3 contains 15 residues. Germline lookup yields CDR1 SGHRS and CDR2 YFSETQ. Trimming cost V 4 bases and J 8 bases; bases outside gene matches: 7. CDR3 in amino acids: CASSGRTSGRAQQYF. The CDR3 region has the DNA TGCGCCAGCAGCGGCCGGACTAGCGGGAGGGCCCAGCAGTACTTC.

The chain combines TRBV6-5 with TRBJ2-7; TRBD2 matches 10 bases. V shed 6 bases and J 4 bases; nucleotides not matched to a gene: 9. From germline, CDR1 is MNHEY and CDR2 SVGAGI. This CDR3 has 15 amino acids. This chain's CDR3 is CASSGTSVAIYEQYF. The CDR3 DNA is TGTGCCAGCAGCGGGACTAGCGTCGCAATTTACGAGCAGTACTTC.

The CDR3 DNA sequence: TGTGCCAGCAGATCTATACTGGAGACCCAGTACTTC. The encoded protein is CASRSILETQYF. The chain employs TRBV6-6 and TRBJ2-5; D call uncertain. V lost 6 bases to trimming and J lost 5 bases, with 10 bases between them. The CDR3 loop spans 12 amino acids. Looked up from germline, CDR1 is MNHNY and CDR2 is SVGAGI (reference sequence).

The gene calls are TRBV5-4 and TRBJ2-1; perhaps TRBD2 as D (6 bases). This CDR3 is built from 16 residues. Germline CDR1 reads SGHNT; CDR2 reads YYREEE (reference sequence). Deletions cut 4 bases from V and 6 bases from J, with 20 bases between. In DNA form, the CDR3 reads TGTGCCAGCAGCCCGGTCGGGGGTCCTAGCGTCAATGAGCAGTTCTTC. This encodes CASSPVGGPSVNEQFF. The whole variable domain, remainder taken from reference TRBV5-4 and TRBJ2-1, is ETGVTQSPTHLIKTRGQQVTLRCSSQSGHNTVSWYQQALGQGPQFIFQYYREEENGRGNFPPRFSGLQFPNYSSELNVNALELDDSALYLCASSPVGGPSVNEQFFGPGTRLTVL.

The rearrangement uses TRBV7-2 and TRBJ2-4, with D perhaps matching TRBD2 (6 bases). Germline V CDR1 and CDR2: SGHTA, FQGNSA. Trimming removed 1 base at V and 0 bases at J, with 10 bases between. The CDR3 runs to 16 residues. Here the CDR3 reads CASSLVPRGAKNIQYF. The CDR3 DNA reads as TGTGCCAGCAGCTTAGTTCCGCGGGGAGCCAAAAACATTCAGTACTTC.

The gene calls are TRBV2 and TRBJ2-5; 9 bases line up with TRBD2. With 5 bases clipped from V and 1 base from J, the junction kept 2 bases outside the gene matches. Germline V gives CDR1 SNHLY, CDR2 FYNNEI. The CDR3 spans 14 residues. Here the CDR3 DNA reads TGTGCCAGCAGTCGACTAGCGGTCCAAGAGACCCAGTACTTC. This encodes CASSRLAVQETQYF. The full variable domain, completed using reference TRBV2 and TRBJ2-5, is EPEVTQTPSHQVTQMGQEVILRCVPISNHLYFYWYRQILGQKVEFLVSFYNNEISEKSEIFDDQFSVERPDGSNFTLKIRSTKLEDSAMYFCASSRLAVQETQYFGPGTRLLVL.

This clone has more than one count but fewer than ten. The chain links TRBV5-1 to TRBJ2-5, with D tentatively TRBD2 (6 bases). V shed 0 bases and J shed 7 bases, with 16 bases lying between them. CDR3 length: 15 amino acids. Looked up from germline, CDR1 is SGHRS and CDR2 is YFSETQ. The CDR3 region is CASSLALGTARTQYF. The CDR3 nucleotides read TGCGCCAGCAGCTTGGCCCTCGGGACTGCCAGGACCCAGTACTTC.

This clone showed up just once. This chain links TRBV7-2 with TRBJ2-2; a possible D gene is TRBD1 (6 bases). Germline V gives CDR1 SGHTA, CDR2 FQGNSA. The ends were cut back, 5 bases at V and 4 bases at J, with 14 bases in the middle. The CDR3 spans 15 residues. The CDR3 here is CASSATGRITGELFF. The CDR3 DNA reads as TGTGCCAGCAGCGCGACAGGTAGAATCACCGGGGAGCTGTTTTTT.

The J gene is TRBJ2-1, the V gene TRBV7-9; D tentatively fits TRBD1 or TRBD2 (6 bases each). This CDR3 comprises 15 residues. The germline CDR1 and CDR2 sequences are SEHNR and FQNEAQ (reference sequence). Trimming pared 5 bases from V and 1 base from J, leaving 12 bases between. The CDR3 protein is CASSLGGHSYNEQFF. The DNA for the CDR3 is TGTGCCAGCAGCCTGGGGGGCCATTCCTACAATGAGCAGTTCTTC.

The chain joins TRBV7-2 to TRBJ2-2, with D possibly being TRBD2 (5 bases). Per the germline V gene, CDR1 is SGHTA and CDR2 is FQGNSA. Trimming stripped 1 base from V and 0 bases from J, with 6 bases between. The CDR3 is 15 residues long. The CDR3 spells CASSLVLANTGELFF. In DNA form, the CDR3 reads TGTGCCAGCAGCTTAGTACTAGCGAACACCGGGGAGCTGTTTTTT.

The rearrangement uses TRBV5-1 and TRBJ2-5; D unresolved. Germline assignment: CDR1 SGHRS and CDR2 YFSETQ. V was trimmed by 2 bases and J by 0 bases, leaving 8 bases between them. This CDR3 has 14 amino acids. The CDR3 nucleotides read TGCGCCAGCAGCTTCGGCGGAAACCAAGAGACCCAGTACTTC. Translating gives CASSFGGNQETQYF.

The V gene is TRBV21-1, the J gene TRBJ2-7; the DNA was not used to check the table's D call, TRBD2. TRBV21-1 is assigned pseudogene status. The CDR3 has 18 amino acids. CDR3 DNA: TGTGCCAGCAGCAACCGAGTAATAGCGGGAGCCCCCTCCTACGAGCAGTACTTC. Its translation is CASSNRVIAGAPSYEQYF.